These 9 T cell receptor beta chains were all obtained from the same sample, sequenced in a study of shared clonotypes between healthy human individuals. The method was immunoSEQ multiplex PCR; TCRdb's version includes in-frame clones alone and lacks a portion of them. Of approximately 2.3 million clones in the sample, more than 80% are singletons; the top ten hold 0.35% to 0.5%. The specimen sequenced was naive CD4+ T cells from PBMCs. The subset: CD45RA+ positively selected. These receptors all stem from a man between 18 and 35 years old in good health. Some clones in this sample may be carry-over from other donors' samples.

The gene calls are TRBV30 and TRBJ2-7; D is possibly TRBD2 (6 bases). This CDR3 is built from 12 residues. V was trimmed by 2 bases and J by 5 bases, leaving 10 bases between them. Germline V lookup: CDR1 GTSNPN, CDR2 SVGIG (reference sequence). The CDR3 bases are TGTGCCTGGAGTAGGAGGGGCGACGAGCAGTACTTC. It specifies CAWSRRGDEQYF.

The chain joins TRBV10-3 to TRBJ1-2; 10 nucleotides align to TRBD1. V lost 2 bases and J lost 8; bases outside the gene matches: 8. The V gene's germline CDR1 is ENHRY and CDR2 SYGVKD. There are 15 residues in the CDR3. CDR3 region: CAISEAGGTGDGYTF. The CDR3 nucleotides are TGTGCCATCAGTGAGGCGGGGGGGACAGGGGACGGCTACACCTTC.

Points on this clone: The identical CDR3 is also encoded by other nucleotide sequences in the sample. CDR3 DNA sequence: TGTGCCAGCAGTTTACGACAGGTCTACGAGCAGTACTTC. This codes for CASSLRQVYEQYF. This chain uses TRBV28 with TRBJ2-7; tentative D call: TRBD1 (6 bases). From germline, CDR1 is MDHEN and CDR2 SYDVKM. With 2 bases removed from V and 3 bases from J, the gap between germline ends came to 8 bases. The CDR3 extends over 13 amino acids.

The rearrangement links TRBV23-1 to TRBJ1-3; D not resolved. TRBV23-1 counts as an open reading frame of uncertain function. Trimming cost V 0 bases and J 1 base, with 10 bases left between them. The CDR3 has 16 residues. This CDR3 reads CASSQSGIGSGNTIYF. CDR3 nucleotides: TGCGCCAGCAGTCAATCGGGGATAGGATCTGGAAACACCATATATTTT.

This chain uses TRBV11-2 with TRBJ2-3; D is unclear. V lost 3 bases, J lost 0 bases, and 10 bases lay in between. The CDR3 is made up of 15 amino acids. The V gene's germline CDR1 is SGHAT and CDR2 FQNNGV. This chain's CDR3 is CASSFRVSSTDTQYF. The CDR3 DNA reads as TGTGCCAGCAGCTTTCGTGTCAGCAGCACAGATACGCAGTATTTT.

The chain links TRBV5-4 to TRBJ2-1; a weak D match, TRBD2 (6 bases). V lost 0 bases and J 5 bases, leaving 9 bases between the germline ends. This CDR3 has 14 amino acids. CDR1 and CDR2 from the germline V gene are SGHNT and YYREEE (reference sequence). The CDR3, as DNA: TGTGCCAGCAGCTTGGCCGGGAGAGACAATGAGCAGTTCTTC. Its protein is CASSLAGRDNEQFF. Variable domain in full (rest from reference TRBV5-4 and TRBJ2-1): ETGVTQSPTHLIKTRGQQVTLRCSSQSGHNTVSWYQQALGQGPQFIFQYYREEENGRGNFPPRFSGLQFPNYSSELNVNALELDDSALYLCASSLAGRDNEQFFGPGTRLTVL.

The chain employs TRBV11-2 and TRBJ2-7, with a tentative D call TRBD2 (5 bases). Trimming took 4 bases from V and 2 from J, leaving 27 bases between them. CDR1 is SGHAT, CDR2 FQNNGV, per germline. CDR3 length: 19 residues. The CDR3 is CASSYRVIRGEARPYEQYF. The CDR3 region has the DNA TGTGCCAGCAGCTACCGAGTCATCCGGGGTGAAGCAAGACCCTACGAGCAGTACTTC.

This clone was seen a handful of times. This sequence joins TRBV9 and TRBJ2-3; D gene uncertain. Germline CDR1 SGDLS, CDR2 YYNGEE. This CDR3 is 14 amino acids long. V was cut by 0 bases and J by 2 bases, with 7 bases left in between. CDR3 nucleotide sequence: TGTGCCAGCAGCGTAGACGGGCCCACAGATACGCAGTATTTT. Translation gives CASSVDGPTDTQYF.

The chain combines TRBV19 with TRBJ2-3, with D possibly matching TRBD1 (5 bases). The CDR3 length is 13 residues. Germline V gene sequence: CDR1 LNHDA, CDR2 SQIVND (reference sequence). The ends were cut back, 8 bases at V and 3 bases at J, with 12 bases in the middle. CDR3 in DNA: TGTGCCAGTCGACAGCTTGGTACAGATACGCAGTATTTT. Translating gives CASRQLGTDTQYF. The complete variable domain, with remaining parts taken from reference TRBV19 and TRBJ2-3, reads DGGITQSPKYLFRKEGQNVTLSCEQNLNHDAMYWYRQDPGQGLRLIYYSQIVNDFQKGDIAEGYSVSREKKESFPLTVTSAQKNPTAFYLCASRQLGTDTQYFGPGTRLTVL.